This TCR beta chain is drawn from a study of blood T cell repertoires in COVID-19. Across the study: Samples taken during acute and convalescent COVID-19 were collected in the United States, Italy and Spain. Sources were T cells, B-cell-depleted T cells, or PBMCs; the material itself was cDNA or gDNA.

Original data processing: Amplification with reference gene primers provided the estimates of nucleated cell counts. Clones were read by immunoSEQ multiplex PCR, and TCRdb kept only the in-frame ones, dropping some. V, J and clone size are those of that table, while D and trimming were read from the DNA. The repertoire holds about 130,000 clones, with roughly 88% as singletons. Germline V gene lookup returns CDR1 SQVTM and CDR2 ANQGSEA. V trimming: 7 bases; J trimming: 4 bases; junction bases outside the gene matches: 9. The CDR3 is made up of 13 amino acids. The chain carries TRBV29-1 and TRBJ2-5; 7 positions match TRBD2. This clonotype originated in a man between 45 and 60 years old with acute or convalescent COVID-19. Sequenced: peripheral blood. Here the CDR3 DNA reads TGCAGCGCCACATCTGGGGGGGGAGAGACCCAGTACTTC. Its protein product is CSATSGGGETQYF.